This T cell receptor (beta chain) was identified in a study of blood T cells in healthy people across ages. This CDR3 has 15 residues. Between the trimmed V and J ends, which lost 5 bases and 5 bases, there was a span of 18 bases. CDR1 and CDR2 (germline): MNHEY, SVGEGT. A remark on this clonotype: Its target is not known.

General study findings and limits: CMV infection status of these donors was not known.

Together with a sample-barcoded 5' primer, a J-beta primer mix was included in a second PCR lasting roughly 6 to 12 cycles. TCRdb re-called the 5' RACE reads through MiXCR, storing one row per CDR3 protein. The sample shows hundreds of thousands of distinct CDR3 sequences, more than 20% of them seen only once. These data were likewise used in another study, on T cells of mothers and their children.

The specimen was blood. The TCR originated in a boy aged 5-17 years in good health. This sequence joins TRBV6-2 or TRBV6-3 and TRBJ2-5, with D possibly TRBD2 on 6 matching bases. CDR3 in amino acids: CASSDQLARTETQYF. The CDR3 bases are TGTGCCAGCAGTGATCAGCTAGCGCGGACCGAGACCCAGTACTTC.